The next 21 T cell receptor beta chains were all read from a single sample in a study of cytomegalovirus exposure and HLA in healthy donors. The PCR contained 60 Vbeta and 13 Jbeta primers. Profiled with immunoSEQ multiplex PCR; TCRdb holds only in-frame clones, not every one. The sample yields roughly 150,000 clones, about 85% seen once. The sample consisted of PBMCs. Receptor source: a boy aged 2 to 10 in good health and CMV-seronegative.

The chain has TRBV6-4 and TRBJ1-1; TRBD1 is a possible D gene (5 bases). The CDR3 runs 16 residues. The V gene's germline CDR1 is MRHNA and CDR2 SNTAGT. V dropped 3 bases and J dropped 1 base, with 15 bases sitting between them. The CDR3 sequence: CASSEFAFGANTEAFF. CDR3 bases: TGTGCCAGCAGTGAATTTGCTTTTGGGGCGAACACTGAAGCTTTCTTT.

The chain links TRBV9 to TRBJ1-5; 9 nucleotides line up with TRBD1. Germline V CDR1 and CDR2: SGDLS, YYNGEE. There are 16 residues in the CDR3. Germline trimming cut 3 bases from V and 5 bases from J; bases unmatched to any gene: 9. CDR3: CASSAGTGGDHQPQHF. The CDR3 region has the DNA TGTGCCAGCAGCGCAGGCACAGGGGGCGACCATCAGCCCCAGCATTTT. Using reference TRBV9 and TRBJ1-5 for the parts outside the CDR3, the full variable domain is DSGVTQTPKHLITATGQRVTLRCSPRSGDLSVYWYQQSLDQGLQFLIQYYNGEERAKGNILERFSAQQFPDLHSELNLSSLELGDSALYFCASSAGTGGDHQPQHFGDGTRLSIL.

The chain uses TRBV7-9 and TRBJ1-1; 8 bases align to TRBD1. Losses at the gene ends were 2 bases for V and 5 bases for J; bases not matched to a gene: 7. Germline assignment: CDR1 SEHNR and CDR2 FQNEAQ (reference sequence). This CDR3 is built from 15 residues. CDR3 coding DNA: TGTGCCAGCAGCTTAACTCAGGGGGCGATGACTGAAGCTTTCTTT. Its translation: CASSLTQGAMTEAFF.

The chain couples TRBV27 to TRBJ2-7; TRBD2 agrees at 7 bases. The V gene end was trimmed by 3 bases and the J gene end by 5 bases; junction bases not matched to a gene: 1. Germline loops: CDR1 MNHEY, CDR2 SMNVEV (reference sequence). The CDR3 is 12 amino acids. CDR3 region: CASSFSGNEQYF. CDR3 bases: TGTGCCAGCAGTTTCAGCGGGAACGAGCAGTACTTC.

This chain links TRBV27 with TRBJ1-2; D ambiguous. The V gene lost 2 bases and the J gene lost 4 bases, with 5 bases spanning the gap. The CDR3 is 12 residues long. Per the germline V gene, CDR1 is MNHEY and CDR2 is SMNVEV (reference sequence). DNA of the CDR3: TGTGCCAGCAGTTTAGGCAGCTATGGCTACACCTTC. Its translation is CASSLGSYGYTF.

V gene TRBV18 combines with J gene TRBJ1-1, with 7 nucleotides matching TRBD1. The germline gives CDR1 KGHSH, CDR2 LQKENI. J was trimmed by 4 bases and V by 3 bases; bases with no gene match: 5. The CDR3 is 14 amino acids. CDR3 bases: TGTGCCAGCTCACCTATGACAGGGACCACTGAAGCTTTCTTT. Protein sequence: CASSPMTGTTEAFF.

V gene TRBV11-2 combines with J gene TRBJ2-5, with D possibly TRBD2 on 5 matching bases. The assigned J gene may be wrong: the sequence end matches TRBJ2-7 better. Germline CDR1 reads SGHAT; CDR2 reads FQNNGV. This CDR3 is 13 amino acids long. CDR3 region: CASTEGGFYEQYF. The DNA of the CDR3 is TGTGCCAGCACCGAGGGCGGGTTTTACGAGCAGTACTTC.

This rearrangement joins TRBV29-1 to TRBJ2-1; D is perhaps TRBD1 (5 bases). The CDR3 length is 10 residues. CDR1 is SQVTM and CDR2 is ANQGSEA in the germline V gene. V was pared by 7 bases and J by 5 bases, with 6 bases between. The CDR3 loop is CSGRDNEQFF. The CDR3 bases are TGCAGCGGCAGGGACAATGAGCAGTTCTTC.

This chain links TRBV28 with TRBJ1-5; D remains unclear. This CDR3 is built from 12 residues. In germline, CDR1 is MDHEN, CDR2 SYDVKM. Deletions cut 2 bases from V and 7 bases from J, with 6 bases between. This CDR3 reads CASSLQLQPQHF. The DNA of the CDR3 is TGTGCCAGCAGTTTACAGTTACAGCCCCAGCATTTT.

This clone was found a few times. The V and J genes are TRBV7-2 and TRBJ1-2; 7 bases map to TRBD1. The CDR3 sequence is 14 residues long. Germline-derived CDR1 and CDR2 are SGHTA and FQGNSA. The V and J ends lost 3 bases and 11 bases, in that order; junction bases with no gene match: 12. As DNA, the CDR3 is TGTGCCAGCAGCTTGCCGGGACAGAGGGCCCCTTACACCTTC. Translating it yields CASSLPGQRAPYTF.

The V gene is TRBV9, the J gene TRBJ1-6; D gene uncertain. V lost 4 bases and J lost 10, with 15 bases in between. Germline V lookup: CDR1 SGDLS, CDR2 YYNGEE. There are 14 residues in the CDR3. CDR3 bases: TGTGCCAGCAGCTCCGACCCCGCGGGGTCACCCCTCCACTTT. Protein: CASSSDPAGSPLHF.

The rearrangement joins TRBV6-1 to TRBJ2-6, with D unresolved. The germline V gene encodes CDR1 MNHNS and CDR2 SASEGT. There are 15 residues in the CDR3. Trimming left V 5 bases short and J 4 bases short, with 12 bases between. The CDR3 nucleotides are TGTGCCAGCAGTAACGCCGCGTCCGGGGCCAACGTCCTGACTTTC. Protein product: CASSNAASGANVLTF.

The chain is built from TRBV11-2 and TRBJ1-3; 7 bases map to TRBD1. The CDR3 has 16 amino acids. Germline V CDR1 and CDR2: SGHAT, FQNNGV. The junction had 4 bases not matched to a gene; V was cut back by 2 bases and J by 0 bases. CDR3 in amino acids: CASSLWDSSSGNTIYF. As DNA, the CDR3 is TGTGCCAGCAGCTTATGGGACAGCAGCTCTGGAAACACCATATATTTT.

J is TRBJ1-2 and V is TRBV20-1; D gene unclear. CDR1 DFQATT and CDR2 SNEGSKA come from the germline V gene (reference sequence). Trimming took 0 bases from V and 8 from J, leaving 7 bases between them. The CDR3 contains 11 residues. CDR3 in DNA: TGCAGTGCTAGAGATCTCGTAGGCTACACCTTC. The encoded protein is CSARDLVGYTF.

The chain is built from TRBV6-5 and TRBJ2-7; TRBD1 might be the D (5 bases). The CDR3 has 13 amino acids. Germline lookup yields CDR1 MNHEY and CDR2 SVGAGI. The V gene lost 6 bases and the J gene lost 5 bases, with 14 bases spanning the gap. CDR3 sequence (DNA): TGTGCCAGCAGCCCCCCAGGGCGGAACGAGCAGTACTTC. Its translation is CASSPPGRNEQYF.

V is TRBV5-6 and J is TRBJ1-5, with D possibly matching TRBD1 (6 bases). Trimming cost V 4 bases and J 7 bases, with 15 bases left between them. Germline V CDR1 and CDR2: SGHDT, YYEEEE. The CDR3 contains 14 residues. CDR3: CASSLGQLGQPQHF. CDR3 in DNA: TGTGCCAGCAGCCTTGGACAGCTCGGGCAGCCCCAGCATTTT.

The chain links TRBV29-1 to TRBJ1-1; D remains ambiguous. The germline V gene has CDR1 SQVTM and CDR2 ANQGSEA. The V and J ends lost 4 bases and 4 bases respectively, with 19 bases between them. This CDR3 region has 15 residues. This CDR3 is CSVAELPYFGTEAFF. CDR3 in DNA: TGCAGCGTTGCAGAATTACCCTATTTCGGCACTGAAGCTTTCTTT.

This clone was counted between two and nine times. This rearrangement joins TRBV4-2 to TRBJ1-1; D unclear. Trimming removed 3 bases from V and 2 bases from J, with 4 bases in between. There are 12 residues in the CDR3. Per germline, CDR1 LGHNA and CDR2 YNFKEQ. Here the CDR3 DNA reads TGTGCCAGCAGCCAGGCTAACACTGAAGCTTTCTTT. Translating gives CASSQANTEAFF.

This rearrangement joins TRBV5-5 to TRBJ2-5; D call uncertain. The CDR3 is 13 residues long. Germline-derived CDR1 and CDR2 are SGHKS and YYEKEE (reference sequence). V lost 4 bases, J lost 7 bases, and 14 bases lay in between. CDR3 coding DNA: TGTGCCAGCAGCCATTCCACCTCAGGGACCCAGTACTTC. This codes for CASSHSTSGTQYF.

The CDR3 DNA reads as TGTGCCAGCAGTCCCTATATGGGCGACAATGAGCAGTTCTTC. Its protein is CASSPYMGDNEQFF. This chain links TRBV27 with TRBJ2-1; no clear D gene. Looked up from germline, CDR1 is MNHEY and CDR2 is SMNVEV (reference sequence). This CDR3 has 14 amino acids. The ends were cut back, 5 bases at V and 5 bases at J, with 13 bases in the middle.

The chain carries TRBV7-3 and TRBJ1-1; the D gene is possibly TRBD1 (5 bases). This CDR3 has 13 residues. Germline V gene lookup returns CDR1 SGHTA and CDR2 FQGTGA. Trimming removed 2 bases from V and 4 bases from J, with 8 bases in between. CDR3 in amino acids: CASSLFGGTEAFF. The CDR3 DNA follows: TGTGCCAGCAGCTTATTCGGGGGCACTGAAGCTTTCTTT.